The next 2 T cell receptor beta chains were all read from a single sample in a study of PD-1 blockade in classical Hodgkin lymphoma. Relapse was seen in all patients after autologous stem cell transplantation, and brentuximab vedotin exposure was variable. The investigators isolated CD8+ T cells from thawed PBMCs using magnetic negative selection. Repertoires were generated with immunoSEQ multiplex PCR, while TCRdb's copy carries only in-frame clones and drops some. The profile shows approximately 4,200 clones, around 80% of them singletons. Sequencing was performed on CD8+ T cells from blood, taken at baseline. The source of these receptors is a human donor with classical Hodgkin lymphoma.

V is TRBV5-1 and J is TRBJ2-5, with TRBD2 matching 7 bases. Per the germline V gene, CDR1 is SGHRS and CDR2 is YFSETQ. Trimming took 3 bases from V and 1 from J; bases not matched to a gene: 3. This CDR3 has 14 residues. The CDR3 region is CASSSTSIQETQYF. CDR3 bases: TGCGCCAGCAGCTCGACTAGCATCCAAGAGACCCAGTACTTC.

V is TRBV7-3 and J is TRBJ2-7, with a tentative D call TRBD1 (5 bases). Looked up from germline, CDR1 is SGHTA and CDR2 is FQGTGA. There are 13 residues in the CDR3. Trimming stripped 2 bases from V and 4 bases from J, with 9 bases between. In DNA form, the CDR3 reads TGTGCCAGCAGCTTATATAGGGGTTACGAGCAGTACTTC. It encodes CASSLYRGYEQYF. The full variable domain, rest sourced from reference TRBV7-3 and TRBJ2-7, is GAGVSQTPSNKVTEKGKYVELRCDPISGHTALYWYRQSLGQGPEFLIYFQGTGAADDSGLPNDRFFAVRPEGSVSTLKIQRTERGDSAVYLCASSLYRGYEQYFGPGTRLTVT.